The T cell receptor beta chain described here comes from a study of identifying expanded T cells in peripheral blood (dated by TCRdb to between 2018 and 2021). For the study in its entirety: Technical replicates were generated by sequencing separate aliquots of the same genomic DNA pool, with four replicates compared pairwise. Findings and caveats that apply to the study as a whole: The beta-binomial model significantly reduced the number of clones called differentially abundant and the false-positive rate across all healthy-donor time intervals. The authors expected that biological variance in healthy repertoires might rise further over much longer intervals, such as months to years. For all healthy donors, the variance in clone template counts between roughly 2-week samples rose significantly as total template count increased. Between technical replicates the binomial model flagged about 1.2 differentially abundant clones, whereas over approximately two weeks the binomial model flagged about 16.4 and over roughly 4 weeks around 18.

V was cut back by 2 bases and J by 1 base, leaving a gap of 4 bases between them. The germline V gene encodes CDR1 MNHEY and CDR2 SVGAGI. The CDR3 runs 13 residues from the cysteine to the phenylalanine. Just CDR3 DNA is preserved here, 39 bases in frame from base 1. No immune events, such as infections, were documented for the healthy donors during the collection period. Healthy-donor blood repertoires served as a training cohort to calibrate time-dependent variance in a beta-binomial model of T-cell clone differential abundance. The training cohort comprised roughly ten healthy donors, 3 female and 7 male. On average the donors were approximately 40 years old, and their ages spanned roughly 29 to 64 years. Whole blood from each healthy donor was obtained from a commercial supplier and was collected at three time points approximately 15 days apart. For immunosequencing, genomic DNA was extracted from whole blood that had not been sorted.

TCRbeta CDR3 regions were profiled with the immunoSEQ Assay using bias-controlled multiplex PCR amplification of genomic DNA. The original methods were these. To quantify the absolute abundance of each unique TCRbeta CDR3 region, the sequences were collapsed and filtered. Differential abundance was tested with two models: a binomial (Fisher-equivalent) model and a beta-binomial model that adds time-dependent variance fitted from healthy donors. Clones with fewer than 5 combined templates were removed, and differential abundance was called for clones with a Benjamini-Hochberg FDR below 0.01. In the beta-binomial model, variance was expressed as a function of the total template count across the two samples, in the form v = (b*log(k)+a)^2. In its TCRdb copy, this immuneACCESS table keeps in-frame sequences only and misses some clones. Where compared with another copy, unresolved V genes explain less than half of these, and the others have no known cause. V and J calls and clone size follow that table, whereas D and trimming were derived from the DNA. The sample contains 100,000 to 150,000 clones, more than 80% of them found a single time. 3.3% of the sample belongs to the ten largest clones.

A note on this clone: The antigen this receptor binds is unknown. Base qualities were left out, and no much larger clone turns up one base away.

This TCR derives from a person between 18 and 69 years old in good health. Material for sequencing was blood. In this chain, TRBV6-5 is recombined with TRBJ2-3; the D gene is not confidently resolved. The CDR3 amino acid sequence is: CASSYVRTDTQYF. The DNA sequence is TGTGCCAGCAGTTACGTGCGCACAGATACGCAGTATTTT.